This entry is about one TCR beta chain. V lost 2 bases and J lost 2; bases outside the gene matches: 2. This CDR3 is built from 13 residues. The germline CDR1 and CDR2 sequences are GTSNPN and SVGIG (reference sequence). Clones were sequenced by immunoSEQ multiplex PCR, and TCRdb holds only the in-frame ones, with some missing. The sample holds around 140,000 clones, about 91% seen once. This record comes from a study of control samples from healthy donors and cancer patients. Sequenced sample: blood. The TCR sequence derives from a man aged 30 to 39 in good health. The V gene is TRBV30, the J gene TRBJ1-1, with 7 positions matching TRBD1. The CDR3 nucleotides are TGTGCCTGGAGTAGGGACAGAAACACTGAAGCTTTCTTT. It encodes CAWSRDRNTEAFF.